The text below deals with one TCR beta chain. Its antigen remains unidentified. The same CDR3 is also encoded by other DNA sequences in this sample. V dropped 2 bases and J dropped 5; count of bases not matched to a gene: 2. The CDR3 covers 12 residues. Looked up from germline, CDR1 is GTSNPN and CDR2 is SVGIG (reference sequence). The data derive from a study of CD8+ T cells in alopecia areata. Broader study findings: Tissue-resident alphabeta T cells belonging to normal skin likewise get sequenced within scalp specimens. Significant decreases in scalp clonality and expanded CD8+ clones followed tofacitinib treatment.

As to treatment: oral pan-JAK inhibitor, 5-10 mg twice daily. Alopecia areata patients provided lesional scalp punch biopsies and peripheral blood. Extracted from the samples, RNA was reverse transcribed into cDNA to serve as the sequencing template. Measured with immunoSEQ multiplex PCR; TCRdb has only the in-frame clones, and not every one. The data show 160,000 or so clones, roughly 65% seen once. J is TRBJ1-1 and V is TRBV30, with 7 bases fitting TRBD1. This TCR was recovered from a human donor with alopecia areata. Sequenced material: CD4+ T cells sorted from blood, taken at week 4, from a patient treated with tofacitinib. The CDR3 is CAWSQGGTEAFF. The CDR3 nucleotides are TGTGCCTGGAGTCAGGGGGGGACTGAAGCTTTCTTT.